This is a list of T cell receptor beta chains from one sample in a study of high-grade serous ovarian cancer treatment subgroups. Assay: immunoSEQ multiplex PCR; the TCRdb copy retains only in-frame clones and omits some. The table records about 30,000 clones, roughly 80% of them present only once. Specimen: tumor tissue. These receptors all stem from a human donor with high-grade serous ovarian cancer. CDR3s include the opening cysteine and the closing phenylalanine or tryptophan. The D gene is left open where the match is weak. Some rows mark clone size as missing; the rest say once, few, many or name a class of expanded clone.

CDR3 DNA: TGTGCCAGCAGTGACGGTTCTACCTACGAGCAGTACTTC; CDR3 protein: CASSDGSTYEQYF; D gene: .; V gene: TRBV6-1; clone size: .; J gene: TRBJ2-7
CDR3 DNA: TGTGCCACACGGGACGTCGGTGAAAAACTGTTTTTT; CDR3 protein: CATRDVGEKLFF; D gene: .; V gene: TRBV6-5; clone size: .; J gene: TRBJ1-4
CDR3 DNA: TGTGCCATCAGTCCGGGACTAGCAGAAGGGGAGACCCAGTACTTC; CDR3 protein: CAISPGLAEGETQYF; D gene: TRBD2; V gene: TRBV10-3; clone size: .; J gene: TRBJ2-5
CDR3 DNA: TGTGCCAGCAGCCCCGCACGGCGAGATACGCAGTATTTT; CDR3 protein: CASSPARRDTQYF; D gene: .; V gene: TRBV7-3; clone size: .; J gene: TRBJ2-3
CDR3 DNA: TGTGCCAGCAGTTTATGGGCTACGGGGCTGAGAGAGACCCAGTACTTC; CDR3 protein: CASSLWATGLRETQYF; D gene: .; V gene: TRBV28; clone size: once; J gene: TRBJ2-5
CDR3 DNA: TGTGCCAGCAGCGTAGTCTACGGGAGCTCCTACAATGAGCAGTTCTTC; CDR3 protein: CASSVVYGSSYNEQFF; D gene: .; V gene: TRBV9; clone size: .; J gene: TRBJ2-1
CDR3 DNA: TGTGCCAGCTCACCAAGGGGGCGTGGTGAGGATGGCTACACCTTC; CDR3 protein: CASSPRGRGEDGYTF; D gene: TRBD1; V gene: TRBV18; clone size: .; J gene: TRBJ1-2
CDR3 DNA: TGTGCCAGCAGCGCCTCTTTACAGTTGAAGAACACTGAAGCTTTCTTT; CDR3 protein: CASSASLQLKNTEAFF; D gene: .; V gene: TRBV7-9; clone size: few; J gene: TRBJ1-1
CDR3 DNA: TGTGCCAGCAGCCCCAGGGGGCCTTCCTACGAGCAGTACTTC; CDR3 protein: CASSPRGPSYEQYF; D gene: TRBD1; V gene: TRBV28; clone size: .; J gene: TRBJ2-7
CDR3 DNA: TGTGCCACTAAGGACGGAGACAATGAGCAGTTCTTC; CDR3 protein: CATKDGDNEQFF; D gene: .; V gene: TRBV10-3; clone size: .; J gene: TRBJ2-1
CDR3 DNA: TGTGCCAGCTCACCGATTGTAGCGGGAGGGTCCTACGAGCAGTACTTC; CDR3 protein: CASSPIVAGGSYEQYF; D gene: TRBD2; V gene: TRBV18; clone size: .; J gene: TRBJ2-7
CDR3 DNA: TGCGCCAGCAGTCAAGTAAGGTCAGGGCGCGGCTACACCTTC; CDR3 protein: CASSQVRSGRGYTF; D gene: .; V gene: TRBV23-1; clone size: .; J gene: TRBJ1-2
CDR3 DNA: TGTGCCAGCAGCTTGACTAGCGGGATGACTTACGAGCAGTACTTC; CDR3 protein: CASSLTSGMTYEQYF; D gene: TRBD2; V gene: TRBV7-6; clone size: .; J gene: TRBJ2-7
CDR3 DNA: TGTGCCAGCAGCACTATAACAGGGCAGAGCACTGAAGCTTTCTTT; CDR3 protein: CASSTITGQSTEAFF; D gene: .; V gene: TRBV5-4; clone size: .; J gene: TRBJ1-1
CDR3 DNA: TGTGCAAGTCGCTTAGCGGTGAGGAGTACCTACGAGCAGTACTTC; CDR3 protein: CASRLAVRSTYEQYF; D gene: .; V gene: TRBV12-2; clone size: .; J gene: TRBJ2-7
CDR3 DNA: TGTGCCAGCAGGGGTGGGAATTGGGAGACCCAGTACTTC; CDR3 protein: CASRGGNWETQYF; D gene: .; V gene: TRBV7-9; clone size: .; J gene: TRBJ2-5
CDR3 DNA: TGTGCCAGCAGTTTCTCTCCTTCGGGGGACAGGGGGCAGGGTGGCTACACCTTC; CDR3 protein: CASSFSPSGDRGQGGYTF; D gene: TRBD1; V gene: TRBV27; clone size: .; J gene: TRBJ1-2
CDR3 DNA: TGTGCCACCAGCATGGGACTAGCTTACGAGCAGTACTTC; CDR3 protein: CATSMGLAYEQYF; D gene: TRBD2; V gene: TRBV15; clone size: once; J gene: TRBJ2-7
CDR3 DNA: TGTGCCAGCAGTTACTTAGAGACCCAGTACTTC; CDR3 protein: CASSYLETQYF; D gene: .; V gene: TRBV6-5; clone size: .; J gene: TRBJ2-5
CDR3 DNA: TGTGCCAGTAGTCGCGGCAGGGATTACGAGCAGTACTTC; CDR3 protein: CASSRGRDYEQYF; D gene: .; V gene: TRBV19; clone size: .; J gene: TRBJ2-7
CDR3 DNA: TGTGCCAGCAGCTTAGGGGGGTCTGGGGCCAACGTCCTGACTTTC; CDR3 protein: CASSLGGSGANVLTF; D gene: .; V gene: TRBV7-2; clone size: .; J gene: TRBJ2-6
CDR3 DNA: TGTGCCAGCAACCCGACAGGGGCTAACTATGGCTACACCTTC; CDR3 protein: CASNPTGANYGYTF; D gene: TRBD1; V gene: TRBV7-9; clone size: .; J gene: TRBJ1-2
CDR3 DNA: TGTGCCAGCAGCCCCAGGACTAGCGGGACCACAGATACGCAGTATTTT; CDR3 protein: CASSPRTSGTTDTQYF; D gene: TRBD2; V gene: TRBV7-6; clone size: .; J gene: TRBJ2-3
CDR3 DNA: TGTGCCAGCAGCCAGAGGGACAGCAAATACCACTTGGACTACGAGCAGTACTTC; CDR3 protein: CASSQRDSKYHLDYEQYF; D gene: TRBD1; V gene: TRBV14; clone size: .; J gene: TRBJ2-7
CDR3 DNA: TGTGCCAGCTCACCCGGGACAGAATCTAACTATGGCTACACCTTC; CDR3 protein: CASSPGTESNYGYTF; D gene: TRBD1; V gene: TRBV18; clone size: .; J gene: TRBJ1-2
CDR3 DNA: TGTGCCAGCAGTTTTCCAGCGGGAGGGCCTGGCTCCTACGAGCAGTACTTC; CDR3 protein: CASSFPAGGPGSYEQYF; D gene: TRBD2; V gene: TRBV28; clone size: .; J gene: TRBJ2-7
CDR3 DNA: TGTGCCAGCTCGTGGACTAGCGCGAACACCGGGGAGCTGTTTTTT; CDR3 protein: CASSWTSANTGELFF; D gene: TRBD2; V gene: TRBV18; clone size: once; J gene: TRBJ2-2
CDR3 DNA: TGTGCCAGCAGTTATCGGGAGGTAGATACGCAGTATTTT; CDR3 protein: CASSYREVDTQYF; D gene: TRBD2; V gene: TRBV27; clone size: .; J gene: TRBJ2-3
CDR3 DNA: TGCGCCAGCAGCCAAGTCCCCACCCGGAGGGGGGCCGATGAGCAGTTCTTC; CDR3 protein: CASSQVPTRRGADEQFF; D gene: .; V gene: TRBV4-1; clone size: .; J gene: TRBJ2-1
CDR3 DNA: TGTGCCTGGAACGGGGGATCAGGGACTGAAGCTTTCTTT; CDR3 protein: CAWNGGSGTEAFF; D gene: .; V gene: TRBV30; clone size: .; J gene: TRBJ1-1
CDR3 DNA: TGTGCCATCAGTGAGTCGACGGGGGTTGGAAACACCATATATTTT; CDR3 protein: CAISESTGVGNTIYF; D gene: .; V gene: TRBV10-3; clone size: .; J gene: TRBJ1-3
CDR3 DNA: TGCGCCAGCAGTGAGTCGGGGGTCGGGCTCTACAATGAGCAGTTCTTC; CDR3 protein: CASSESGVGLYNEQFF; D gene: .; V gene: TRBV10-2; clone size: .; J gene: TRBJ2-1
CDR3 DNA: TGTGCCTGGAGTGAGGCCCGCGAGACCCAGTACTTC; CDR3 protein: CAWSEARETQYF; D gene: .; V gene: TRBV30; clone size: .; J gene: TRBJ2-5
CDR3 DNA: TGTGCCAGCAGCTTGAAGGGGGCAACTAGCGGGAGTAGAGTGGAGACCCAGTACTTC; CDR3 protein: CASSLKGATSGSRVETQYF; D gene: TRBD2; V gene: TRBV5-5; clone size: once; J gene: TRBJ2-5
CDR3 DNA: TGTGCCAGCAGCTTAGATCCCGACTCGGAGCAGTACTTC; CDR3 protein: CASSLDPDSEQYF; D gene: .; V gene: TRBV11-2; clone size: once; J gene: TRBJ2-7
CDR3 DNA: TGTGCCAGCAGCCAAGGAGGCTCCCACTACAATGAGCAGTTCTTC; CDR3 protein: CASSQGGSHYNEQFF; D gene: .; V gene: TRBV4-2; clone size: .; J gene: TRBJ2-1
CDR3 DNA: TGTGCCAGCAGCTTCGACAGGGGAAACACTGAAGCTTTCTTT; CDR3 protein: CASSFDRGNTEAFF; D gene: TRBD1; V gene: TRBV11-1; clone size: few; J gene: TRBJ1-1
CDR3 DNA: TGTGCCAGTAGTATAGCGGTGGCGGCTACCGGGGAGCTGTTTTTT; CDR3 protein: CASSIAVAATGELFF; D gene: .; V gene: TRBV19; clone size: .; J gene: TRBJ2-2
CDR3 DNA: TGCGCCAGCAAGTCACAGCGGACCACAGATACGCAGTATTTT; CDR3 protein: CASKSQRTTDTQYF; D gene: .; V gene: TRBV5-1; clone size: .; J gene: TRBJ2-3